Below, 32 T cell receptor beta chains from the same sample are listed, as sequenced in a study of cytomegalovirus exposure and HLA in healthy donors. The PCR contained 60 Vbeta and 13 Jbeta primers. Sequencing was performed with immunoSEQ multiplex PCR; in TCRdb, only in-frame clones are kept and a portion is missing. The repertoire holds approximately 100,000 clones, roughly 70% seen once, with approximately 5.4% in the top ten. Sequencing input: PBMCs. These receptors originate from a woman between 65 and 79 years old in good health and CMV-seropositive.

Note on this clone: Other nucleotide sequences from this sample produce the same CDR3. The J gene is TRBJ2-5, the V gene TRBV4-3; D possibly corresponds to TRBD1 (5 bases). The V gene lost 5 bases and the J gene lost 2 bases, with 21 bases spanning the gap. The CDR3 is made up of 17 amino acids. The germline CDR1 and CDR2 sequences are LGHNA and YSLEER. CDR3 bases: TGCGCCAGCAGCGTGGTTTATGACAGCTTCTTTCAAGAGACCCAGTACTTC. Translated, it gives CASSVVYDSFFQETQYF.

This clone appeared a single time. The chain joins TRBV5-1 to TRBJ1-1, with TRBD1 as a possible D gene (6 bases). The CDR3 sequence is 14 residues long. CDR1 and CDR2 from the germline V gene are SGHRS and YFSETQ. Trimming took off 3 bases at V and 7 bases at J, with 16 bases between the two ends. For the CDR3, the DNA is TGCGCCAGCAGCTGGGGGGGGGCGATGGGTGAAGCTTTCTTT. As protein: CASSWGGAMGEAFF.

The chain uses TRBV12-5 and TRBJ1-5, with TRBD1 matching 10 bases. Trimming removed 3 bases from V and 3 bases from J; junction bases left unmatched: 5. The length of the CDR3 is 16 residues. Per the germline V gene, CDR1 is LGHNT and CDR2 is FRNRAP. The CDR3 coding sequence is TGTGCTAGTGGTTTTGGGGACAGGGGCCCCAATCAGCCCCAGCATTTT. This sequence encodes CASGFGDRGPNQPQHF.

The CDR3 region has the DNA TGTGCCAGTAGTCTCCGGGACATCGTTAGCAATCAGCCCCAGCATTTT. Encoded protein: CASSLRDIVSNQPQHF. The gene calls are TRBV19 and TRBJ1-5; D might be TRBD1 (6 bases). Trimming took 5 bases from V and 0 from J, leaving 14 bases between them. The CDR3 runs 16 residues. Germline values: CDR1 LNHDA, CDR2 SQIVND (reference sequence).

This clone was counted a few times. The chain links TRBV2 to TRBJ2-5; tentatively, D is TRBD1 (5 bases). The germline V and J ends were trimmed by 4 bases and 2 bases, with 11 bases remaining between them. The germline V gene has CDR1 SNHLY and CDR2 FYNNEI. The CDR3 loop spans 14 amino acids. CDR3 in amino acids: CASSAAGLQETQYF. CDR3 nucleotide sequence: TGTGCCAGCAGTGCTGCAGGGCTTCAAGAGACCCAGTACTTC.

This clone was seen a few times. The rearrangement joins TRBV7-2 to TRBJ2-3; D is possibly TRBD2 (5 bases). Germline CDR1 is SGHTA and CDR2 is FQGNSA. The CDR3 is 13 residues long. Trimming pared 5 bases from V and 2 bases from J, leaving 8 bases between. The CDR3 loop is CASSLDYTDTQYF. CDR3 DNA sequence: TGTGCCAGCAGCCTAGACTACACAGATACGCAGTATTTT.

The chain uses TRBV2 and TRBJ2-5; maybe TRBD1 (5 bases). This CDR3 contains 14 residues. Trimming pared 3 bases from V and 2 bases from J, leaving 10 bases between. Germline assignment: CDR1 SNHLY and CDR2 FYNNEI. The CDR3 is CASSDSRGQETQYF. For the CDR3, the DNA is TGTGCCAGCAGTGACTCTAGGGGACAAGAGACCCAGTACTTC.

The chain carries TRBV10-3 and TRBJ1-2, with a possible D match to TRBD1 (6 bases). This CDR3 has 13 amino acids. V lost 2 bases and J lost 6, with 10 bases in between. Germline CDR1 is ENHRY and CDR2 is SYGVKD. Here the CDR3 DNA reads TGTGCCATCAGTGAGGGACAGTTAGATGGCTACACCTTC. It encodes CAISEGQLDGYTF.

The V and J genes are TRBV7-2 and TRBJ1-2, with TRBD1 matching 7 bases. Germline V gene data show CDR1 as SGHTA and CDR2 as FQGNSA. Unmatched junction bases numbered 7, after V lost 4 bases and J lost 2 bases. The CDR3 totals 15 residues. The CDR3 DNA is TGTGCCAGCAGCTCTCTGACAGGGATGAACTATGGCTACACCTTC. Protein: CASSSLTGMNYGYTF.

This clone showed up just a few times. The chain combines TRBV30 with TRBJ2-2; D is unresolved. The CDR3 loop spans 14 amino acids. V lost 0 bases, J lost 4 bases, and 9 bases lay in between. CDR1 is GTSNPN, CDR2 SVGIG, per germline (reference sequence). The CDR3 loop reads CAWSVKPFTGELFF. CDR3 coding DNA: TGTGCCTGGAGTGTCAAGCCCTTCACCGGGGAGCTGTTTTTT.

The chain combines TRBV15 with TRBJ2-3, with TRBD2 identical over 10 bases. V was pared by 0 bases and J by 5 bases, with 5 bases of the junction left unmatched. Germline CDR1 reads LNHNV; CDR2 reads YYDKDF (reference sequence). The CDR3 is 16 residues long. As DNA, the CDR3 is TGTGCCACCAGCAGAGATAGCGGGGGGCCTGTAGATACGCAGTATTTT. Residues: CATSRDSGGPVDTQYF.

The CDR3 DNA is TGTGCCAGCAGTAGATGGAGGGGTGCGGATTATGGCTACACCTTC. Translating gives CASSRWRGADYGYTF. The chain couples TRBV9 to TRBJ1-2, with TRBD1 as a possible D gene (5 bases). V was cut by 5 bases and J by 5 bases, with 19 bases left in between. The CDR3 contains 15 residues. Per the germline V gene, CDR1 is SGDLS and CDR2 is YYNGEE.

This clone was observed a handful of times. The V and J genes are TRBV7-2 and TRBJ2-7, with 9 bases matching TRBD2. CDR1 and CDR2 (germline): SGHTA, FQGNSA. V gave up 0 bases and J gave up 6 bases; unmatched junction bases: 6. The CDR3 runs to 15 residues. The CDR3 bases are TGTGCCAGCAGCTTAGCCCCCGGGACTAGCTTCGAGCAGTACTTC. Its translation is CASSLAPGTSFEQYF.

The CDR3 sequence: CASSPPGGREQYF. CDR3 in DNA: TGTGCCAGCTCACCACCGGGGGGGCGTGAGCAGTACTTC. The chain is built from TRBV18 and TRBJ2-7, with D maybe TRBD2 (7 bases). The CDR3 runs to 13 residues. Looked up from germline, CDR1 is KGHSH and CDR2 is LQKENI. V shed 0 bases and J shed 7 bases, with 10 bases lying between them.

V is TRBV4-2 and J is TRBJ2-5; D remains unclear. Trimming stripped 0 bases from V and 7 bases from J, with 12 bases between. The CDR3 spans 14 residues. Per the germline V gene, CDR1 is LGHNA and CDR2 is YNFKEQ. For the CDR3, the DNA is TGTGCCAGCAGCCAAGAGAGGCTTCTGGCGACCCAGTACTTC. Protein sequence: CASSQERLLATQYF.

This clone was found a few times. The chain employs TRBV7-9 and TRBJ1-5; D remains unclear. CDR1 and CDR2 (germline): SEHNR, FQNEAQ (reference sequence). Deletions cut 1 base from V and 5 bases from J, with 9 bases between. The CDR3 extends over 14 amino acids. The CDR3 loop reads CASSLVGEDQPQHF. The CDR3 nucleotides are TGTGCCAGCAGCTTAGTTGGTGAGGATCAGCCCCAGCATTTT.

J is TRBJ2-1 and V is TRBV6-5; 8 bases map to TRBD1. CDR3 length: 13 residues. Germline CDR1 MNHEY, CDR2 SVGAGI. With V trimmed by 5 bases and J by 7 bases, 4 bases remained unmatched. The CDR3: CASSRQGWNEQFF. Written as DNA, the CDR3 is TGTGCCAGCAGTAGACAGGGGTGGAATGAGCAGTTCTTC.

This clone occurred once. The V call is TRBV27, the J call TRBJ1-2, with D perhaps matching TRBD1 (5 bases). V lost 5 bases and J lost 10, with 17 bases in between. Germline V lookup: CDR1 MNHEY, CDR2 SMNVEV (reference sequence). This CDR3 has 13 amino acids. In nucleotides, the CDR3 is TGTGCCAGCAGTCCCCCCAGGAGGGGCTCCTACACCTTC. This codes for CASSPPRRGSYTF.

V is TRBV11-2 and J is TRBJ2-3, with a possible D match to TRBD2 (7 bases). Per the germline V gene, CDR1 is SGHAT and CDR2 is FQNNGV. V was clipped by 2 bases and J by 1 base, with 13 bases between them. There are 16 residues in the CDR3. The chain's CDR3 is CASSLMGGRGTDTQYF. CDR3 sequence (DNA): TGTGCCAGCAGCTTAATGGGGGGGCGGGGCACAGATACGCAGTATTTT. The full variable domain, completed using reference TRBV11-2 and TRBJ2-3, is EAGVAQSPRYKIIEKRQSVAFWCNPISGHATLYWYQQILGQGPKLLIQFQNNGVVDDSQLPKDRFSAERLKGVDSTLKIQPAKLEDSAVYLCASSLMGGRGTDTQYFGPGTRLTVL.

This chain connects TRBV6-5 to TRBJ1-5, with 8 bases fitting TRBD1. The CDR3 loop spans 15 amino acids. V was pared by 2 bases and J by 3 bases, with 3 bases of the junction left unmatched. Looked up from germline, CDR1 is MNHEY and CDR2 is SVGAGI. CDR3 nucleotides: TGTGCCAGCAGTTACGGGACAGGATACAATCAGCCCCAGCATTTT. It is translated as CASSYGTGYNQPQHF.

The chain is built from TRBV6-5 and TRBJ2-3; the match to TRBD2 covers 7 bases. The germline CDR1 and CDR2 sequences are MNHEY and SVGAGI. V lost 3 bases to trimming and J lost 0 bases; unmatched junction nucleotides: 6. The CDR3 has 16 amino acids. CDR3 nucleotides: TGTGCCAGCAGTTATGATACTAGCGTTAGCACAGATACGCAGTATTTT. Translation gives CASSYDTSVSTDTQYF.

Note on this clone: A junction end diverges from the germline sequence, so it may reflect a read error. The chain has TRBV29-1 and TRBJ2-5, with 10 bases aligning to TRBD2. Germline loops: CDR1 SQVTM, CDR2 ANQGSEA. CDR3 length: 12 amino acids. CDR3 sequence reads: CASGGAPETQYF. Written as DNA, the CDR3 is TGTGCTAGCGGGGGAGCCCCCGAGACCCAGTACTTC.

The chain joins TRBV7-2 to TRBJ2-5; the D gene is possibly TRBD2 (6 bases). The CDR3 sequence is 15 residues long. Germline loops: CDR1 SGHTA, CDR2 FQGNSA. Trimming took 4 bases from V and 3 from J, leaving 15 bases between them. This CDR3 is CASSSGGRKEETQYF. For the CDR3, the DNA is TGTGCCAGCAGCTCCGGGGGTCGGAAAGAAGAGACCCAGTACTTC.

The chain employs TRBV10-3 and TRBJ1-4, with D perhaps matching TRBD1 (6 bases). Germline lookup yields CDR1 ENHRY and CDR2 SYGVKD. V was clipped by 6 bases and J by 2 bases, with 16 bases between them. The CDR3 has 16 residues. The CDR3 spells CAISSQGQSTNEKLFF. The DNA for the CDR3 is TGTGCCATCAGCTCCCAAGGACAGTCGACTAATGAAAAACTGTTTTTT.

CDR3 amino acids: CASSPLDRSFPYGYTF. The CDR3 coding sequence is TGTGCCAGCAGTCCCCTTGACAGGAGTTTTCCCTATGGCTACACCTTC. The chain is built from TRBV2 and TRBJ1-2; the D gene is possibly TRBD1 (6 bases). The CDR3 has 16 amino acids. Germline CDR1 reads SNHLY; CDR2 reads FYNNEI. Trimming took off 5 bases at V and 4 bases at J, with 20 bases between the two ends.

This chain uses TRBV11-3 with TRBJ2-2; 7 bases line up with TRBD2. J lost 5 bases, V lost 1 base, and 7 bases had no gene match. This CDR3 is built from 16 residues. The germline CDR1 and CDR2 sequences are SGHNT and YENEEA. The CDR3 coding sequence is TGTGCCAGCAGCTTAGTTGGCAGGGAGGGAACCGGGGAGCTGTTTTTT. It specifies CASSLVGREGTGELFF.

The rearrangement joins TRBV6-4 to TRBJ2-1; 15 nucleotides agree with TRBD2. CDR1 and CDR2 from the germline V gene are MRHNA and SNTAGT. The CDR3 is 16 residues long. The junction had 9 bases not matched to a gene; V was cut back by 6 bases and J by 9 bases. The CDR3 is CASSPQGLAGGGEQFF. The CDR3 DNA is TGTGCCAGCAGCCCCCAGGGACTAGCGGGGGGCGGTGAGCAGTTCTTC.

The rearrangement links TRBV10-3 to TRBJ2-6; maybe TRBD2 (5 bases). CDR1 is ENHRY, CDR2 SYGVKD, per germline. V dropped 4 bases and J dropped 0 bases, with 10 bases sitting between them. The length of the CDR3 is 16 residues. The CDR3 spells CAISGGQSSGANVLTF. CDR3 nucleotides: TGTGCCATCAGTGGAGGGCAGAGCTCTGGGGCCAACGTCCTGACTTTC.

This clone came up a few times. CDR3 nucleotide sequence: TGTGCCAGCACCCCCAACCGACAGCTACCCTATGGCTACACCTTC. Its translation is CASTPNRQLPYGYTF. V usage is TRBV6-5 and J usage is TRBJ1-2; TRBD1 might be the D (5 bases). CDR3 size: 15 residues. Trimming removed 7 bases at V and 4 bases at J, with 19 bases between. The germline CDR1 and CDR2 sequences are MNHEY and SVGAGI.

V gene TRBV4-1 combines with J gene TRBJ2-3; TRBD2 aligns across 10 bases. Germline V gives CDR1 MGHRA, CDR2 YSYEKL. CDR3 size: 16 residues. Trimming cost V 0 bases and J 5 bases; bases outside gene matches: 5. DNA of the CDR3: TGCGCCAGCAGCCAAGATGGGGCTAGCGGGGGAGATACGCAGTATTTT. Amino acids: CASSQDGASGGDTQYF.

The V gene is TRBV2, the J gene TRBJ2-5, with TRBD2 identical over 7 bases. CDR3 length: 14 amino acids. After removal of 10 bases from V and 1 base from J, the junction contained 9 bases not matched to a gene. Germline CDR1 SNHLY, CDR2 FYNNEI. The CDR3 sequence: CATQRWGGQETQYF. In DNA form, the CDR3 reads TGTGCCACCCAGCGCTGGGGGGGCCAAGAGACCCAGTACTTC.

The rearrangement uses TRBV13 and TRBJ2-3, with a weak D call TRBD1 (6 bases). The CDR3 sequence is 15 residues long. Per the germline V gene, CDR1 is PRHDT and CDR2 is FYEKMQ (reference sequence). The V end was cut by 4 bases, the J end by 4 bases, with 15 bases between. CDR3 sequence (DNA): TGTGCCAGCAGCTCGGTGGACAGTGGGGCAGATACGCAGTATTTT. Translating it yields CASSSVDSGADTQYF.